Following are 29 T cell receptor beta chains from one sample sequenced in a study of CD8 T cells in ankylosing spondylitis (dated by TCRdb to 2016 to 2017). Library generation was performed with 5' RACE. The data were produced on an Illumina HiSeq 2500. TCRdb took the public reads, trimmed them with fastp at Q25, ran MiXCR for clone calling and kept in-frame beta chains. For every CDR3 protein sequence, its rows merge into one entry that carries the most common genes and DNA. This sample comprises around 150,000 distinct CDR3 sequences, roughly 12% of them detected only once. The ten largest clones represent 25% to 30% of the sample. The specimen sequenced was blood, either unsorted or a sorted T cell fraction (not recorded which). The receptors derive from a male donor with ankylosing spondylitis or in good health (not recorded which).

This clonotype occurred many times. This sequence joins TRBV5-5 and TRBJ2-2, with a weak D call TRBD2 (5 bases). CDR1 and CDR2 from the germline V gene are SGHKS and YYEKEE (reference sequence). Trimming pared 4 bases from V and 7 bases from J, leaving 14 bases between. This CDR3 comprises 14 residues. DNA of the CDR3: TGTGCCAGCAGCCGACCCGGGGAGATCGGGGAGCTGTTTTTT. It translates to CASSRPGEIGELFF.

This clonotype was recorded at least ten times. The chain joins TRBV6-1 to TRBJ2-7; D is ambiguous. This CDR3 has 15 amino acids. Trimming stripped 6 bases from V and 0 bases from J, with 15 bases between. CDR1 is MNHNS, CDR2 SASEGT, per germline. The CDR3 DNA is TGTGCCAGCAGGGGATTCAATAATAACTCCTACGAGCAGTACTTC. Translating it yields CASRGFNNNSYEQYF.

Notes on this clonotype: This may come from a read error, since a much larger clone is one base off. The gene calls are TRBV5-1 and TRBJ1-2; TRBD1 agrees at 11 bases. The CDR3 contains 14 residues. Germline V gives CDR1 SGHRS, CDR2 YFSETQ. The CDR3 DNA reads TGCACCAGCAGCAAGGACAGGGGGCCCAATGGCTACACCTTC. It codes for CTSSKDRGPNGYTF.

This clonotype was picked up a small number of times. A much larger clonotype is one base distant, so this may be a read error. V and J are TRBV29-1 and TRBJ2-7, with D possibly matching TRBD2 (5 bases). This CDR3 region has 13 residues. CDR1 is SQVTM, CDR2 ANQGSEA, per germline. V was trimmed by 3 bases and J by 2 bases, leaving 11 bases between them. CDR3 nucleotide sequence: TGCAGCGTTGAGGGAGCGCCGGCCTACGAGCAGTACTTC. Protein: CSVEGAPAYEQYF.

The rearrangement joins TRBV12-3 or TRBV12-4 to TRBJ1-6, with D tentatively TRBD1 (6 bases). This CDR3 is 19 amino acids long. The germline V and J ends were trimmed by 5 bases and 0 bases, with 20 bases remaining between them. CDR3 sequence (DNA): TGTGCCAGCAGTCCAAGACCACAGGGAGTTCACTCCTATAATTCACCCCTCCACTTT. Translating gives CASSPRPQGVHSYNSPLHF.

This clonotype occurred many times. The rearrangement uses TRBV12-3 or TRBV12-4 and TRBJ2-1, with 13 bases lining up with TRBD2. V shed 5 bases and J 4 bases; nucleotides not matched to a gene: 5. The CDR3 has 16 residues. CDR3 coding DNA: TGTGCCAGCAGTCGACTAGCGGGAGGTGGGTACAATGAGCAGTTCTTC. This gives the protein CASSRLAGGGYNEQFF.

This clonotype came up many times. The V and J genes are TRBV7-6 and TRBJ2-7; D might be TRBD1 or TRBD2, each matching 5 bases. This CDR3 has 15 amino acids. Trimming removed 3 bases from V and 3 bases from J, with 15 bases in between. Per the germline V gene, CDR1 is SGHVS and CDR2 is FNYEAQ. The CDR3 bases are TGTGCCAGCAGCTTCGAGAAGGGGACCCTCTACGAGCAGTACTTC. Translated, it gives CASSFEKGTLYEQYF.

This clonotype was counted at least ten times. The rearrangement uses TRBV12-3 or TRBV12-4 and TRBJ1-2, with 10 bases aligning to TRBD1. The CDR3 loop spans 14 amino acids. The V segment lost 4 bases and the J segment 6 bases; nucleotides outside the gene matches: 5. The DNA of the CDR3 is TGTGCCAGCAGTTGGGACAGGGGATTGAATGGCTACACCTTC. Amino acid sequence: CASSWDRGLNGYTF.

On this clonotype itself: A much larger clone differs by one base, so this may be a read error. The chain recombines TRBV6-6 with TRBJ2-1; D possibly corresponds to TRBD1 (6 bases). The CDR3 loop spans 12 amino acids. Germline V gives CDR1 MNHNY, CDR2 SVGAGI (reference sequence). Written as DNA, the CDR3 is TGTGCCATTGGACAGCCCTACGATGAGCAGTTCTTC. It specifies CAIGQPYDEQFF.

This clonotype was found many times. The chain uses TRBV5-6 and TRBJ1-1; tentatively, D is TRBD1 (5 bases). Trimming removed 0 bases at V and 11 bases at J, with 14 bases between. Germline V gives CDR1 SGHDT, CDR2 YYEEEE. The CDR3 consists of 13 residues. The CDR3 spells CASSLDAGGEAFF. CDR3 coding DNA: TGTGCCAGCAGCTTGGACGCGGGGGGTGAGGCTTTCTTT.

This clonotype was observed many times. J is TRBJ2-2 and V is TRBV5-1; 10 bases fit TRBD2. CDR3 length equals 16 residues. With V trimmed by 0 bases and J by 8 bases, 7 bases remained unmatched. From germline, CDR1 is SGHRS and CDR2 YFSETQ. This CDR3 reads CASSLAPSGRVGELFF. The CDR3 coding sequence is TGCGCCAGCAGCTTGGCCCCTAGCGGGAGAGTAGGGGAGCTGTTTTTT.

This clonotype was recorded at least ten times. The rearrangement joins TRBV7-2 to TRBJ2-2, with D uncertain. Germline CDR1 reads SGHTA; CDR2 reads FQGNSA. The CDR3 has 16 residues. Trimming pared 2 bases from V and 0 bases from J, leaving 10 bases between. The DNA for the CDR3 is TGTGCCAGCAGCTTACTCTCCCCTACGAACACCGGGGAGCTGTTTTTT. Protein product: CASSLLSPTNTGELFF.

V gene TRBV7-2 combines with J gene TRBJ2-7; D gene ambiguous. V was shortened by 6 bases and J by 6 bases, with 24 bases between the two germline ends. The CDR3 sequence is 16 residues long. Germline assignment: CDR1 SGHTA and CDR2 FQGNSA. This chain's CDR3 is CASSLSKNTWGGEQYF. The DNA of the CDR3 is TGTGCCAGCAGTCTTAGCAAGAATACTTGGGGTGGCGAGCAGTACTTC.

This clonotype was found many times. The rearrangement joins TRBV4-3 to TRBJ1-2, with a weak D call TRBD1 (5 bases). This CDR3 comprises 13 residues. The germline V gene encodes CDR1 LGHNA and CDR2 YSLEER. V lost 0 bases and J 8 bases, leaving 10 bases between the germline ends. The CDR3 spells CASSQEGGEGYTF. The DNA for the CDR3 is TGCGCCAGCAGCCAAGAAGGAGGGGAAGGCTACACCTTC.

This clonotype was seen many times. The chain links TRBV29-1 to TRBJ2-5; D uncertain. The CDR3 is 10 amino acids. Germline CDR1 reads SQVTM; CDR2 reads ANQGSEA. Deletions cut 6 bases from V and 3 bases from J, with 5 bases between. CDR3 protein: CSVLEETQYF. The CDR3 nucleotides read TGCAGCGTCTTGGAAGAGACCCAGTACTTC. The whole variable domain, filled in from reference TRBV29-1 and TRBJ2-5, reads SAVISQKPSRDICQRGTSLTIQCQVDSQVTMMFWYRQQPGQSLTLIATANQGSEATYESGFVIDKFPISRPNLTFSTLTVSNMSPEDSSIYLCSVLEETQYFGPGTRLLVL.

This clonotype was seen at least ten times. The J gene is TRBJ2-7, the V gene TRBV12-3 or TRBV12-4; D is uncertain. The CDR3 covers 15 residues. Trimming cost V 2 bases and J 1 base, with 12 bases left between them. The CDR3 here is CASSLKVNPSYEQYF. As DNA, the CDR3 is TGTGCCAGCAGTTTAAAGGTTAACCCGTCCTACGAGCAGTACTTC.

This clonotype was seen repeatedly, ten times or more. V is TRBV24-1 and J is TRBJ2-5, with 7 bases identical to TRBD1. V lost 2 bases to trimming and J lost 3 bases; unmatched junction nucleotides: 11. Germline loops: CDR1 KGHDR, CDR2 SFDVKD. The CDR3 length is 17 residues. CDR3 residues: CATSDSAGPGQKETQYF. The CDR3 region has the DNA TGTGCCACCAGTGATTCCGCCGGTCCGGGACAGAAAGAGACCCAGTACTTC.

The table lists this clonotype with a few counts. V gene TRBV5-1 combines with J gene TRBJ2-5; D might be TRBD1 (6 bases). Trimming removed 0 bases from V and 1 base from J, with 7 bases in between. The germline V gene encodes CDR1 SGHRS and CDR2 YFSETQ. The CDR3 loop spans 14 amino acids. Here the CDR3 DNA reads TGCGCCAGCAGCTTGGGGACAGCCCAAGAGACCCAGTACTTC. Translated: CASSLGTAQETQYF.

This clonotype came up many times. The chain has TRBV5-1 and TRBJ2-3; 9 bases align to TRBD2. Germline assignment: CDR1 SGHRS and CDR2 YFSETQ. This CDR3 is built from 16 residues. V was pared by 4 bases and J by 4 bases, with 10 bases of the junction left unmatched. CDR3: CASSRIAGEGPDTQYF. CDR3 sequence (DNA): TGCGCCAGCAGCCGTATAGCGGGGGAGGGACCAGATACGCAGTATTTT.

This clonotype was seen many times. The chain couples TRBV20-1 to TRBJ2-2; 9 bases line up with TRBD2. With 0 bases clipped from V and 5 bases from J, the junction kept 10 bases outside the gene matches. Germline V lookup: CDR1 DFQATT, CDR2 SNEGSKA (reference sequence). This CDR3 has 17 amino acids. The CDR3 is CSARDRMVAGATGELFF. As DNA, the CDR3 is TGCAGTGCTAGAGATAGGATGGTAGCGGGAGCAACCGGGGAGCTGTTTTTT.

This chain uses TRBV18 with TRBJ2-1, with 15 bases fitting TRBD2. There are 17 residues in the CDR3. Germline-derived CDR1 and CDR2 are KGHSH and LQKENI. V trimming: 3 bases; J trimming: 9 bases; junction bases outside the gene matches: 9. CDR3 amino acids: CASSPGLAGGRAPEQFF. The DNA of the CDR3 is TGTGCCAGCTCACCTGGACTAGCGGGGGGGCGAGCACCTGAGCAGTTCTTC.

V is TRBV7-8 and J is TRBJ2-7; 9 bases are shared with TRBD2. V lost 0 bases, J lost 3 bases, and 3 bases stayed unmatched. The CDR3 has 15 amino acids. CDR1 and CDR2 from the germline V gene are SGHVS and FQNEAQ. DNA of the CDR3: TGTGCCAGCAGCTTAGCGCTAGCGGGGAACTACGAGCAGTACTTC. Translated, it gives CASSLALAGNYEQYF.

The chain combines TRBV6-1 with TRBJ2-1, with 14 positions matching TRBD2. The CDR3 covers 14 residues. Germline CDR1 reads MNHNS; CDR2 reads SASEGT. The ends lost 6 bases at V and 9 bases at J; junction bases unmatched: 4. CDR3 sequence (DNA): TGTGCCAGCAGAGGGACTAGCGGGGGAGGTGAGCAGTTCTTC. Its protein product is CASRGTSGGGEQFF.

There are a few counts of this clonotype. This chain connects TRBV4-1 to TRBJ2-5; TRBD2 matches at 9 bases. In germline, CDR1 is MGHRA, CDR2 YSYEKL. The length of the CDR3 is 16 residues. The ends lost 1 base at V and 4 bases at J; junction bases unmatched: 7. DNA for the CDR3: TGCGCCAGCAGCCAAGTCCCTAGCGGGGCCCTAGAGACCCAGTACTTC. Protein product: CASSQVPSGALETQYF.

This clonotype has just a few counts. V usage is TRBV11-2 and J usage is TRBJ2-7; tentative D call: TRBD1 (5 bases). The V end lost 4 bases, the J end lost 9 bases, and 19 bases lay between the germline ends. CDR1 is SGHAT, CDR2 FQNNGV, per germline. The CDR3 covers 14 residues. CDR3 sequence: CASSSTESLYPQYF. The CDR3 DNA follows: TGTGCCAGCAGCTCGACAGAGAGTCTTTATCCGCAGTACTTC.

This clonotype was observed many times. The V gene is TRBV12-3 or TRBV12-4, the J gene TRBJ2-3, with TRBD2 matching 9 bases. The J segment lost 1 base and the V segment lost 8 bases, leaving 4 bases of the junction unmatched. This CDR3 region has 14 residues. DNA for the CDR3: TGTGCCAGCTCTCGCGGGAGGGGCACAGATACGCAGTATTTT. This sequence encodes CASSRGRGTDTQYF.

This clonotype has at least ten counts. CDR3 nucleotide sequence: TGTGCCAGCAGTGCCCAAGGGAAGAACTCCGATACGCAGTATTTT. This codes for CASSAQGKNSDTQYF. The chain recombines TRBV9 with TRBJ2-3; D ambiguous. Per the germline V gene, CDR1 is SGDLS and CDR2 is YYNGEE. This CDR3 has 15 amino acids. V lost 5 bases and J 6 bases, leaving 19 bases between the germline ends.

This clonotype came up many times. The chain carries TRBV10-3 and TRBJ2-2; 7 bases are shared with TRBD2. Germline CDR1 and CDR2: ENHRY and SYGVKD. Trimming took 8 bases from V and 1 from J; bases not matched to a gene: 7. The CDR3 loop spans 15 amino acids. The DNA for the CDR3 is TGTGCCATCCCCGGGGGGAACGAGAACACCGGGGAGCTGTTTTTT. Protein sequence: CAIPGGNENTGELFF.

Comments on this clonotype: One end of the junction fails to match germline, which may point to a read error. The chain carries TRBV20-1 and TRBJ2-5; maybe TRBD2 (6 bases). The length of the CDR3 is 13 residues. Germline V lookup: CDR1 DFQATT, CDR2 SNEGSKA (reference sequence). CDR3 in DNA: TGCAGTGCCTCTTTTGGGGGGACCGAGACCCGGTACTTC. Translation gives CSASFGGTETRYF.